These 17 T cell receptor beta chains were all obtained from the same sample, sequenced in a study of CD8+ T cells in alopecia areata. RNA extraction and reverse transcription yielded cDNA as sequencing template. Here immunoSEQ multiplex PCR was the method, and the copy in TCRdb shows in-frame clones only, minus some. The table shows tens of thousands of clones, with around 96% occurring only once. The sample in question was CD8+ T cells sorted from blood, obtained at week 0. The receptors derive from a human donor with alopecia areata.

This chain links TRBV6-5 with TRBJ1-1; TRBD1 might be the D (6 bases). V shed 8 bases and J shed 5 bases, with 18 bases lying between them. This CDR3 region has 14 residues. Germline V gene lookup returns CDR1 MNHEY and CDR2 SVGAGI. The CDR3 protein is CASELGGGKTEAFF. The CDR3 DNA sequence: TGTGCCAGCGAGCTTGGGGGCGGTAAAACTGAAGCTTTCTTT.

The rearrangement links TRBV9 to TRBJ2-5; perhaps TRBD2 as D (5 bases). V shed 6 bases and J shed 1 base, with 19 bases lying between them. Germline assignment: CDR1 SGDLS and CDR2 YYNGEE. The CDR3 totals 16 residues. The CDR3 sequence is CASNQSERSLQETQYF. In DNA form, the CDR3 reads TGTGCCAGCAACCAAAGTGAGCGGTCTCTCCAAGAGACCCAGTACTTC.

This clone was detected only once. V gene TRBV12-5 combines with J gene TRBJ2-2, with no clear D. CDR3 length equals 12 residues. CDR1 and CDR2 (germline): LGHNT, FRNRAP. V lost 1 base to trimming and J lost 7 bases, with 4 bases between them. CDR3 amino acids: CASGLGVGELFF. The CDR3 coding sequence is TGTGCTAGTGGTTTGGGAGTCGGGGAGCTGTTTTTT.

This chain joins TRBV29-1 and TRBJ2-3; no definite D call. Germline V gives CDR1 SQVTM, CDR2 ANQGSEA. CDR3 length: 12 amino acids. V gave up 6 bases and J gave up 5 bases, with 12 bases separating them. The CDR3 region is CSVNPSIDTQYF. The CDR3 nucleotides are TGCAGCGTCAACCCGTCCATAGATACGCAGTATTTT.

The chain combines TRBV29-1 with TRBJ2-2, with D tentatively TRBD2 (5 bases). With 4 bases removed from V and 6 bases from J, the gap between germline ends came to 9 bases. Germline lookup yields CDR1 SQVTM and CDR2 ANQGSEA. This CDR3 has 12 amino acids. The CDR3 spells CSVVLGSGELFF. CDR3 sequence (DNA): TGCAGCGTTGTACTAGGGTCCGGGGAGCTGTTTTTT.

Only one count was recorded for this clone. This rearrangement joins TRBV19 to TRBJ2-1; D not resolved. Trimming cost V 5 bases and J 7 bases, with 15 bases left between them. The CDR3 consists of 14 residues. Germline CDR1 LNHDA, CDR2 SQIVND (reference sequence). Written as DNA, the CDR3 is TGTGCCAGTAGTCTCGTCGGGCAAAGGAATGAGCAGTTCTTC. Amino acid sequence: CASSLVGQRNEQFF. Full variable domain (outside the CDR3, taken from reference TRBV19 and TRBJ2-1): DGGITQSPKYLFRKEGQNVTLSCEQNLNHDAMYWYRQDPGQGLRLIYYSQIVNDFQKGDIAEGYSVSREKKESFPLTVTSAQKNPTAFYLCASSLVGQRNEQFFGPGTRLTVL.

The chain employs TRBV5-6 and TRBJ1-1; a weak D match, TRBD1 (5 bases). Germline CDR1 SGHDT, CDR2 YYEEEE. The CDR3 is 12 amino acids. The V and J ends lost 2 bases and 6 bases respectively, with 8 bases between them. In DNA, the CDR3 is TGTGCCAGCAGCTTACGGGGCCCTGAAGCTTTCTTT. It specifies CASSLRGPEAFF.

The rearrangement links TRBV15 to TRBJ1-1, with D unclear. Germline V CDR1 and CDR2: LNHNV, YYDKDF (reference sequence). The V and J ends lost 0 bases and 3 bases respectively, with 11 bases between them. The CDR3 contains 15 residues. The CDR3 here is CATSRETDGDTEAFF. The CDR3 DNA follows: TGTGCCACCAGCAGAGAAACGGACGGTGACACTGAAGCTTTCTTT.

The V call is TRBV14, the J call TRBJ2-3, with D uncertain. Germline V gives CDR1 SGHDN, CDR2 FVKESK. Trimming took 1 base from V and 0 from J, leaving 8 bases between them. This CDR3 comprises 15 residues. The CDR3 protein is CASSQGAFSTDTQYF. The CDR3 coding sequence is TGTGCCAGCAGCCAAGGGGCGTTCAGCACAGATACGCAGTATTTT.

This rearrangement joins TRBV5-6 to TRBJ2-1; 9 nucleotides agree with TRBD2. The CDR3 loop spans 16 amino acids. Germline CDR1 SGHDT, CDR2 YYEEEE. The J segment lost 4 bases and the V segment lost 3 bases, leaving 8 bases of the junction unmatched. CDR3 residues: CASSSYSGGMYNEQFF. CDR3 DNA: TGTGCCAGCAGCTCATATAGCGGGGGAATGTACAATGAGCAGTTCTTC.

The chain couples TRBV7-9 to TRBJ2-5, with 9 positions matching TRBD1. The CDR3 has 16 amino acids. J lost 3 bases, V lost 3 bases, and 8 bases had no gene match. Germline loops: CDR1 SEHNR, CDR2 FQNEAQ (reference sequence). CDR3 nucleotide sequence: TGTGCCAGCAGCTTGATAAACAGGGGGCGGAAAGAGACCCAGTACTTC. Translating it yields CASSLINRGRKETQYF.

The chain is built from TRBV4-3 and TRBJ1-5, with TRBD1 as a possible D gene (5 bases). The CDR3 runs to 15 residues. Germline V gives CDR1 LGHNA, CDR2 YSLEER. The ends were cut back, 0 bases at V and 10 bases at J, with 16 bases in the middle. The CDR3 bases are TGCGCCAGCAGCCAAGATCAGTACGGCGGGGGACCCCAGCATTTT. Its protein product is CASSQDQYGGGPQHF.

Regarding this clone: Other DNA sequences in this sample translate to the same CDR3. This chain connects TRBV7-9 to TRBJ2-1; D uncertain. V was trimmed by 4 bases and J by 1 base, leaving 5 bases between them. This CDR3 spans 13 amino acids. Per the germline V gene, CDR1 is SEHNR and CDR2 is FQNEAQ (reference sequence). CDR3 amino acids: CASSSTSYNEQFF. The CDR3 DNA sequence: TGTGCCAGCAGCTCTACTTCCTACAATGAGCAGTTCTTC.

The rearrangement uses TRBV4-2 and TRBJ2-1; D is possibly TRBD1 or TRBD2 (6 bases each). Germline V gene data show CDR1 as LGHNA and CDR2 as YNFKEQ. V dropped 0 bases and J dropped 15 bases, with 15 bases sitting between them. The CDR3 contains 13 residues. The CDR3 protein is CASSQDRTGAGFF. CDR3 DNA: TGTGCCAGCAGCCAAGACAGGACGGGGGCAGGGTTCTTC.

The CDR3 reads CSVGPGQGYEQYF. The CDR3 nucleotides are TGCAGCGTTGGCCCGGGACAGGGCTACGAGCAGTACTTC. The chain joins TRBV29-1 to TRBJ2-7; 9 bases agree with TRBD1. V was clipped by 4 bases and J by 3 bases; unmatched bases: 4. CDR1 and CDR2 from the germline V gene are SQVTM and ANQGSEA. The CDR3 loop spans 13 amino acids.

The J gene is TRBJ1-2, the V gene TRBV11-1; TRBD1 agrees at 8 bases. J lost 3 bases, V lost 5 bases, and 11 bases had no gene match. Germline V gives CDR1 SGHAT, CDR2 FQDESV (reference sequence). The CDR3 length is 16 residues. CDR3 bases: TGTGCCAGCAGCCATGGACAGGGCCGAAGGGACTATGGCTACACCTTC. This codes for CASSHGQGRRDYGYTF.

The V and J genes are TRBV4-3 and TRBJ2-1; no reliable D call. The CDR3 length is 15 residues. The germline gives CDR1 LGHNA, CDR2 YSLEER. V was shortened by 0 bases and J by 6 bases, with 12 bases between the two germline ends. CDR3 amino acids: CASSQDWASGNEQFF. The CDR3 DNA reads TGCGCCAGCAGCCAAGATTGGGCTTCTGGCAATGAGCAGTTCTTC.